This T cell receptor (beta chain) was recorded in a study of shared clonotypes between healthy human individuals. Study summary: Those who served as donors were a couple of women and a few men between the ages of 18 and 49. Study results and caveats: Against clonotypes common to all four donors, non-shared ones had lower generation probabilities. Four donors held about 5% of naive CD4 clonotypes in common.

The V and J ends lost 0 bases and 4 bases respectively, with 11 bases between them. CDR3 length: 14 residues. Germline V lookup: CDR1 SGHRS, CDR2 YFSETQ. A word on this clone: The target antigen is unknown.

Cells designated naive CD8 were CD45RO-negative and were positively selected for CCR7, with terminally differentiated effector memory CD45RA+ cells excluded. Measured with immunoSEQ multiplex PCR; TCRdb has only the in-frame clones, and not every one. The repertoire holds nearly 2 million clones, approximately 94% seen once, with roughly 1.2% in the top ten. V and J are TRBV5-1 and TRBJ2-7, with D perhaps assigned TRBD1 or TRBD2 (5 bases each). The sequence came from a man aged 18 to 30 in good health. Sample: naive CD8+ T cells sorted from blood. CDR3 sequence reads: CASSLGGTVYEQYF. In nucleotides, the CDR3 is TGCGCCAGCAGCTTGGGGGGGACGGTTTACGAGCAGTACTTC.